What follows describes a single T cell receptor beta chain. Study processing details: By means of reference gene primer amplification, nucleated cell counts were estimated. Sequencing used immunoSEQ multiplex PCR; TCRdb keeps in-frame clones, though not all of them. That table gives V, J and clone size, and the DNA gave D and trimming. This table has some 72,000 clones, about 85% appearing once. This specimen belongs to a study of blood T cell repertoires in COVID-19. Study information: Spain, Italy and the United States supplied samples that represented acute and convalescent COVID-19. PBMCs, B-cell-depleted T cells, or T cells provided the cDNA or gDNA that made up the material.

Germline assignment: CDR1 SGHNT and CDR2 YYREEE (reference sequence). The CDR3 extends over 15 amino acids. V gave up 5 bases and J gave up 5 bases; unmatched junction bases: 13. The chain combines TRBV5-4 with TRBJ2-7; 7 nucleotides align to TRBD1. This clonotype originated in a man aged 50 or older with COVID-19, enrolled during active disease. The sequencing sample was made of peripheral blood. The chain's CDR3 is CASSNRGLLQNEQYF. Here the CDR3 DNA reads TGTGCCAGCAGTAACAGGGGCCTCCTTCAGAACGAGCAGTACTTC.